Each of the 8 T cell receptor beta chains below was sequenced from the same sample in a study of blood T cell repertoires in COVID-19. Method: immunoSEQ multiplex PCR; TCRdb's copy keeps in-frame clones and lacks some. The profile shows some 200,000 clones, about 72% of them singletons. Sequencing was carried out using PBMCs or T cells enriched from blood (not recorded which). These receptor sequences come from a woman in her 50s who had recovered from COVID-19.

The chain links TRBV5-1 to TRBJ2-2; D is unclear. Germline V gene data show CDR1 as SGHRS and CDR2 as YFSETQ. The CDR3 contains 15 residues. The V and J ends lost 3 bases and 6 bases respectively, with 15 bases between them. The CDR3 bases are TGCGCCAGCAGCTCCACTTTGATAGATGCCGGGGAGCTGTTTTTT. This codes for CASSSTLIDAGELFF.

This chain links TRBV11-2 with TRBJ2-3, with 7 positions matching TRBD2. CDR1 and CDR2 (germline): SGHAT, FQNNGV. The CDR3 contains 15 residues. Losses at the gene ends were 3 bases for V and 5 bases for J; bases not matched to a gene: 8. The CDR3 DNA reads TGTGCCAGCAGCTTCGTGAACAGCGGGGAAGATACGCAGTATTTT. As protein: CASSFVNSGEDTQYF.

V is TRBV3-1 (or the pseudogene TRBV3-2) and J is TRBJ1-1; TRBD1 matches 10 bases. V was pared by 6 bases and J by 5 bases, with 6 bases of the junction left unmatched. The germline gives CDR1 LGHDT, CDR2 YNNKEL (reference sequence). The CDR3 extends over 14 amino acids. CDR3 loop: CASSTTGGRTEAFF. CDR3 bases: TGTGCCAGCAGTACGACAGGGGGCCGGACTGAAGCTTTCTTT.

The chain combines TRBV20-1 with TRBJ2-3; D gene ambiguous. This CDR3 contains 11 residues. Trimming pared 4 bases from V and 1 base from J, leaving 3 bases between. CDR1 is DFQATT, CDR2 SNEGSKA, per germline (reference sequence). The CDR3 loop is CSAIGTDTQYF. The CDR3 DNA sequence: TGCAGTGCTATCGGCACAGATACGCAGTATTTT.

This chain connects TRBV7-8 to TRBJ2-5; 10 positions match TRBD1. This CDR3 comprises 18 residues. The germline V gene has CDR1 SGHVS and CDR2 FQNEAQ. J gave up 6 bases and V 5 bases, and 18 bases lay outside the gene matches. CDR3 coding DNA: TGTGCCAGCAGCCCCAGGCCCCGGGACAGGGGAGGTAGGCAGACCCAGTACTTC. This sequence encodes CASSPRPRDRGGRQTQYF.

The chain joins TRBV5-1 to TRBJ2-7; TRBD2 matches at 8 bases. Per germline, CDR1 SGHRS and CDR2 YFSETQ. The CDR3 spans 15 residues. The V segment lost 0 bases and the J segment 2 bases; nucleotides outside the gene matches: 4. The CDR3 sequence: CASSLVSGGPYEQYF. The CDR3 DNA follows: TGCGCCAGCAGCTTGGTCTCGGGAGGGCCCTACGAGCAGTACTTC.

In this sample, this clone turned up once. This chain links TRBV4-1 with TRBJ2-1; 15 nucleotides align to TRBD2. Germline CDR1 is MGHRA and CDR2 is YSYEKL. The CDR3 spans 19 residues. Losses at the gene ends were 10 bases for V and 7 bases for J; bases not matched to a gene: 20. The DNA of the CDR3 is TGCGCCACCAGGAGGTCTGGACTAGCGGGAGGGCCATGGGGGAATGAGCAGTTCTTC. It yields the protein CATRRSGLAGGPWGNEQFF.

This chain joins TRBV19 and TRBJ2-3; 9 positions match TRBD2. V gave up 4 bases and J gave up 0 bases; unmatched junction bases: 8. The CDR3 runs 17 residues. CDR1 and CDR2 from the germline V gene are LNHDA and SQIVND (reference sequence). CDR3 coding DNA: TGTGCCAGTAGTAACCTAGCGGGACTAGGGAGCACAGATACGCAGTATTTT. It specifies CASSNLAGLGSTDTQYF.